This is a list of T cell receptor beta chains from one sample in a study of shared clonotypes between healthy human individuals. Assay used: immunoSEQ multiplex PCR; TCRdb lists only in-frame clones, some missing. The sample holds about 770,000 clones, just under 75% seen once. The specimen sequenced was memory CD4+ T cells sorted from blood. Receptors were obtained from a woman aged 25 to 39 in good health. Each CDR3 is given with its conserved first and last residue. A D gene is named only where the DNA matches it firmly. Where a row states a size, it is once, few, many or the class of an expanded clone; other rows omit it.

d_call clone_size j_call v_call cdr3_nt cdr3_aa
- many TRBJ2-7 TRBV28 TGTGCCAGCAGCCCATCGGGTCCGGCGAAGTCCTACGAGCAGTACTTC CASSPSGPAKSYEQYF
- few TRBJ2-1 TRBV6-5 TGTGCCAGCAGAACGGGACAAAACAATGAGCAGTTCTTC CASRTGQNNEQFF
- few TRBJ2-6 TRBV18 TGTGCCAGCTCACCGACGCGAACCTCTGGGGCCAACGTCCTGACTTTC CASSPTRTSGANVLTF
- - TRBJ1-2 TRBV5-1 TGCGCCAGCAGCTTGACATCTAACTATGGCTACACCTTC CASSLTSNYGYTF
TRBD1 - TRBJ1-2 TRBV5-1 TGCGCCAGCAGCCCAGACCCCAGCAGGGGGATAGATGGCTACACCTTC CASSPDPSRGIDGYTF
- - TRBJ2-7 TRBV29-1 TGCAGCGTTGAAGTCGGGAGACCCAACGAGCAGTACTTC CSVEVGRPNEQYF
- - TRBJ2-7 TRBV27 TGTGCCAGCAGTTCCGCAGGGAGAGTTTACGAGCAGTACTTC CASSSAGRVYEQYF
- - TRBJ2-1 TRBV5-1 TGCGCCAGCAGCCCTGGGACTCTGGGAAATGAGCAGTTCTTC CASSPGTLGNEQFF
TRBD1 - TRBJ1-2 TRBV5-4 TGTGCCAGCAGCTCGTTCCAGGGGGACTATGGCTACACCTTC CASSSFQGDYGYTF
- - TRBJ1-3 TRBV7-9 TGTGCCAGCAGCTTAGACACGACCATCTCTGGAAACACCATATATTTT CASSLDTTISGNTIYF
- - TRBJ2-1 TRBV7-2 TGTGCCAGCAGCTTAGAATCGACTAGGGGGGCCAATGAGCAGTTCTTC CASSLESTRGANEQFF
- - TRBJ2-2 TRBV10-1 TGCGCCAGCAGTGAGCAGGGGACCGGGGAGCTGTTTTTT CASSEQGTGELFF
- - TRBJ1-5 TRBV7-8 TGTGCCAGCAGCTTAGCGCTATTGGAAGGGCGACCCCAGCATTTT CASSLALLEGRPQHF
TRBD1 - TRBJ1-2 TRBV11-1 TGTGCCAGCAGCTTAGCCCAGGGGGCGGACTATGGCTACACCTTC CASSLAQGADYGYTF
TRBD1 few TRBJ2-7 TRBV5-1 TGCGCCAGCAGCCCAGGGACAGGGGGCTTGGAGCAGTACTTC CASSPGTGGLEQYF
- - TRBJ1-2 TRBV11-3 TGTGCCAGCAGCCCTTACAAGGTGTTGGATGGCTACACCTTC CASSPYKVLDGYTF
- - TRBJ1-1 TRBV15 TGTGCCACCAGCAGAGGGGGAACAGGGAGGAACACTGAAGCTTTCTTT CATSRGGTGRNTEAFF
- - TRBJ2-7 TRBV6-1 TGTGCCAGCAGCCTAAAGACAACCCACGAGCAGTACTTC CASSLKTTHEQYF
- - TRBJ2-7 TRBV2 TGTGCCAGCAGGGAAGACAGGACCTACGAGCAGTACTTC CASREDRTYEQYF
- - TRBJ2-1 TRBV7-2 TGTGCCAGCAGCTTACTAGTGAATGAGCAGTTCTTC CASSLLVNEQFF
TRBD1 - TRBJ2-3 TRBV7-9 TGTGCCAGCAGCTCGGGACAGGGTTTTCGAGCCCCAGATACGCAGTATTTT CASSSGQGFRAPDTQYF
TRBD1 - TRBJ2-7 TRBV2 TGTGCCAGCAACCAGGACAGGGCGATCTCCTACGAGCAGTACTTC CASNQDRAISYEQYF
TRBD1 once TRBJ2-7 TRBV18 TGTGCCAGCTCACCGTTGGGACAGGGGGACGAGCAGTACTTC CASSPLGQGDEQYF
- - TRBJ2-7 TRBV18 TGTGCCAGCTCACCGCCGGGCCTTAGCTCCTACGAGCAGTACTTC CASSPPGLSSYEQYF
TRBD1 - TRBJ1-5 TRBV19 TGTGCCAGTAGGGATCGGGGACAGGGGTCTTATAGCAATCAGCCCCAGCATTTT CASRDRGQGSYSNQPQHF
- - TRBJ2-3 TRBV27 TGTGCCAGCAGTTTGGTCGGGTACACAGATACGCAGTATTTT CASSLVGYTDTQYF
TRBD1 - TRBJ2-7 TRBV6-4 TGTGCCAGCAGTGACCTCCGGGACAGAGCCTACGAGCAGTACTTC CASSDLRDRAYEQYF
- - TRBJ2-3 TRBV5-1 TGCGCCAGCAGTCGGGAAGACACAGATACGCAGTATTTT CASSREDTDTQYF
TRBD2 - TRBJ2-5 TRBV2 TGTGCCAGCAGTGAAACCCCGGGGGTAGCGGGAGCACAGTACCAAGAGACCCAGTACTTC CASSETPGVAGAQYQETQYF
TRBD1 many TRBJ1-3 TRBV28 TGTGCCAGCAGTTCAGGGCAGGGGGATGGAAACACCATATATTTT CASSSGQGDGNTIYF
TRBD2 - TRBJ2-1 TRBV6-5 TGTGCCAGCAGTTACATCGCGGGAGGGGATAATGAGCAGTTCTTC CASSYIAGGDNEQFF
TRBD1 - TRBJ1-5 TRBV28 TGTGCCAGCAGTCCGCAGGGGGGATTATTGCCCCAGCATTTT CASSPQGGLLPQHF
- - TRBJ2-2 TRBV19 TGTGCCAGTAGTTCCGCCGGGAACACCGGGGAGCTGTTTTTT CASSSAGNTGELFF
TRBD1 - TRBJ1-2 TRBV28 TGTGCCAGCAGACCAGGGACAGGGGGGAAAGGGTTC CASRPGTGGKGF
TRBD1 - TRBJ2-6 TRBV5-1 TGCGCCAGCAGCTTCCAGGGGGCGTCTGGGGCCAACGTCCTGACTTTC CASSFQGASGANVLTF
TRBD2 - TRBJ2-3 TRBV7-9 TGTGCCAGCAGCCGACCAGCTAGCGGGAGGGCCATAGGGTCAGATACGCAGTATTTT CASSRPASGRAIGSDTQYF
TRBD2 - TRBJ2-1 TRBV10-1 TGCGCCAGCAGCCTCGGGACTAGCGGGAGAGGGCCCTACAATGAGCAGTTCTTC CASSLGTSGRGPYNEQFF
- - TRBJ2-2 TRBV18 TGTGCCAGCTCACAGGGACTGATTAACACCGGGGAGCTGTTTTTT CASSQGLINTGELFF
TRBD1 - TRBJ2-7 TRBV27 TGTGCCAGCAGTTTATACCAGGGGGCCAACGAGCAGTACTTC CASSLYQGANEQYF
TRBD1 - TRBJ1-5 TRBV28 TGTGCCAGCACCCATGTAGACAGGGGAAGCAATCAGCCCCAGCATTTT CASTHVDRGSNQPQHF
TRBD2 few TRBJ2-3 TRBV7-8 TGTGCCAGCAGCTTAGTAGCGGGAGGGGGGGCAGATACGCAGTATTTT CASSLVAGGGADTQYF
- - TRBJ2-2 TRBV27 TGTGCCAGCAGTTTATCGCGGTTCCCCACGAACACCGGGGAGCTGTTTTTT CASSLSRFPTNTGELFF
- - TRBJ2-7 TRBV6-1 TGTGCCATCGACAGGTTCTCCTACGAGCAGTACTTC CAIDRFSYEQYF
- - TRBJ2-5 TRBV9 TGTGCCAGCAGCGCAAAACAGGGTGTCGAGGAGACCCAGTACTTC CASSAKQGVEETQYF
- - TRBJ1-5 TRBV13 TGTGCCAGCAGCTTAGGCCTCTGGGGTAAGCCCCAGCATTTT CASSLGLWGKPQHF
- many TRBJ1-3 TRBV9 TGTGCCAGCAGCGTAAACAGCCAAGGAAACACCATATATTTT CASSVNSQGNTIYF
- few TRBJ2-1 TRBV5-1 TGCGCCAGCAGCTTTGGACAGTACAATGAGCAGTTCTTC CASSFGQYNEQFF
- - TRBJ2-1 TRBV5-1 TGCGCCAGCAGCTTATACCAAGCCCAACACGATGAGCAGTTCTTC CASSLYQAQHDEQFF